The clone carrying this T cell receptor gamma chain was observed a few times. A far larger clone is a single base away, which makes a read error likely. The same CDR3 also results from other DNA sequences found in this sample. Vgamma9/Vdelta2+ and Vdelta2-negative gammadelta T cells were flow-sorted from PBMC for bulk sequencing. The data are from a study of γδ T cells in repeated Plasmodium falciparum infection. TCRdb repeated clone calling on the multiplex PCR reads with CATT. The repertoire holds around 27,000 gamma-chain clones, with roughly 1.4% as singletons. Germline CDR1 reads EGSNGY; CDR2 reads YDSYNSKV. J lost 6 bases, V lost 0 bases, and 7 bases had no gene match. The CDR3 loop spans 15 amino acids.

The receptor comes from a pool of human donors (malaria-infected and uninfected, not separated). This chain connects TRGV2 to TRGJP2. The J gene is not listed in TCRdb, so it was assigned here from a DNA match to germline. The sequenced sample consisted of gamma-delta T cells from blood. CDR3 in DNA: TGTGCCACCTGGGACGGGCCAGGTGGTGATTGGATCAAGACGTTT. This codes for CATWDGPGGDWIKTF.